The 15 T cell receptor beta chains presented below share a single source sample, sequenced in a study of blood T cell repertoires in COVID-19. TCRdb's copy holds only in-frame clones and misses some; the assay was immunoSEQ multiplex PCR. This sample has 70,000 to 95,000 clones, with 90% to 95% found just once. Sequenced input: peripheral blood. The receptors originated from a human donor with active COVID-19. The donor label of this sample is uncertain.

The V and J genes are TRBV19 and TRBJ1-4; possibly TRBD1 for D (5 bases). Trimming left V 5 bases short and J 8 bases short, with 15 bases between. Per the germline V gene, CDR1 is LNHDA and CDR2 is SQIVND (reference sequence). This CDR3 is 14 amino acids long. In nucleotides, the CDR3 is TGTGCCAGTAGTCTGTCGGGGGGAGTCGAAAAACTGTTTTTT. Its protein product is CASSLSGGVEKLFF.

The rearrangement links TRBV3-1 (or the pseudogene TRBV3-2) to TRBJ2-1; 7 bases map to TRBD2. This CDR3 contains 14 residues. Germline CDR1 reads LGHDT; CDR2 reads YNNKEL (reference sequence). The V segment lost 1 base and the J segment 6 bases; nucleotides outside the gene matches: 3. CDR3 loop: CASSQVRGGNEQFF. In DNA, the CDR3 is TGTGCCAGCAGCCAAGTTCGCGGGGGCAATGAGCAGTTCTTC.

The chain employs TRBV15 and TRBJ2-7, with 8 bases fitting TRBD1. Germline V gene data show CDR1 as LNHNV and CDR2 as YYDKDF (reference sequence). The CDR3 sequence is 15 residues long. Losses at the gene ends were 6 bases for V and 6 bases for J; bases not matched to a gene: 13. The CDR3 sequence is CATRKLGDRWVEQYF. The CDR3 nucleotides are TGTGCCACCAGGAAGCTTGGGGACAGGTGGGTCGAGCAGTACTTC.

The chain has TRBV5-1 and TRBJ2-1; maybe TRBD2 (5 bases). The V end lost 0 bases, the J end lost 8 bases, and 12 bases lay between the germline ends. The germline CDR1 and CDR2 sequences are SGHRS and YFSETQ. This CDR3 comprises 14 residues. For the CDR3, the DNA is TGCGCCAGCAGCTTGGGACTGGGAGTTCATGAGCAGTTCTTC. Amino acid sequence: CASSLGLGVHEQFF.

This chain connects TRBV7-2 to TRBJ2-3; no reliable D call. Germline V gene sequence: CDR1 SGHTA, CDR2 FQGNSA. Trimming removed 1 base at V and 2 bases at J, with 4 bases between. The CDR3 runs 13 residues. The CDR3 nucleotides read TGTGCCAGCAGCTTAGGGGCCACAGATACGCAGTATTTT. Translating it yields CASSLGATDTQYF.

This chain joins TRBV25-1 and TRBJ2-5; 9 nucleotides match TRBD1. CDR3 length: 13 residues. In germline, CDR1 is MGHDK, CDR2 SYGVNS. Trimming cost V 8 bases and J 7 bases; bases outside gene matches: 8. Written as DNA, the CDR3 is TGTGCCAGCTCCGGGACAGGGCATTTGACCCAGTACTTC. It encodes CASSGTGHLTQYF.

The gene calls are TRBV7-2 and TRBJ1-5; 7 bases are a match to TRBD1. The CDR3 is made up of 16 amino acids. Germline V CDR1 and CDR2: SGHTA, FQGNSA. V shed 1 base, J shed 3 bases, and the junction held 6 bases outside the gene matches. CDR3 nucleotide sequence: TGTGCCAGCAGCTTAGGGGGGGACAGTTACAATCAGCCCCAGCATTTT. Encoded protein: CASSLGGDSYNQPQHF.

The rearrangement uses TRBV24-1 and TRBJ1-4; 7 nucleotides align to TRBD1. V lost 3 bases to trimming and J lost 8 bases; unmatched junction nucleotides: 11. CDR3 length: 16 residues. From germline, CDR1 is KGHDR and CDR2 SFDVKD. The CDR3 region has the DNA TGTGCCACCAGTGATCACCCCAGGGGGAGACTCGAAAAACTGTTTTTT. Its protein is CATSDHPRGRLEKLFF.

The chain couples TRBV7-2 to TRBJ2-7, with D possibly matching TRBD2 (5 bases). The CDR3 loop spans 15 amino acids. V was clipped by 4 bases and J by 2 bases, with 15 bases between them. Germline V lookup: CDR1 SGHTA, CDR2 FQGNSA. The CDR3: CASSSDSGGPYEQYF. DNA of the CDR3: TGTGCCAGCAGCTCGGACTCCGGAGGCCCCTACGAGCAGTACTTC. Supplemented by reference TRBV7-2 and TRBJ2-7, the full variable domain reads GAGVSQSPSNKVTEKGKDVELRCDPISGHTALYWYRQSLGQGLEFLIYFQGNSAPDKSGLPSDRFSAERTGGSVSTLTIQRTQQEDSAVYLCASSSDSGGPYEQYFGPGTRLTVT.

The chain uses TRBV24-1 and TRBJ1-2; no definite D call. Per germline, CDR1 KGHDR and CDR2 SFDVKD. The CDR3 has 15 residues. Trimming removed 5 bases at V and 8 bases at J, with 20 bases between. DNA of the CDR3: TGTGCCACCAGTGGAAGAATGGGAGGCCTGGGGGGCTACACCTTC. It specifies CATSGRMGGLGGYTF.

This chain joins TRBV3-1 (or the pseudogene TRBV3-2) and TRBJ2-4; the D gene is possibly TRBD2 (6 bases). Germline V CDR1 and CDR2: LGHDT, YNNKEL (reference sequence). V was pared by 2 bases and J by 3 bases, with 8 bases between. This CDR3 comprises 14 residues. The CDR3 loop is CASSQQGGKNIQYF. Here the CDR3 DNA reads TGTGCCAGCAGCCAACAGGGAGGCAAAAACATTCAGTACTTC.

V is TRBV19 and J is TRBJ2-7; 8 bases agree with TRBD1. CDR3 length equals 14 residues. From germline, CDR1 is LNHDA and CDR2 SQIVND (reference sequence). The junction had 7 bases not matched to a gene; V was cut back by 3 bases and J by 6 bases. Written as DNA, the CDR3 is TGTGCCAGTAGTATTCAGGGGGCAACGGGCGAGCAGTACTTC. Translating gives CASSIQGATGEQYF.

This chain connects TRBV7-2 to TRBJ2-7; 10 bases align to TRBD2. There are 15 residues in the CDR3. Trimming removed 5 bases from V and 2 bases from J; junction bases left unmatched: 6. CDR1 SGHTA and CDR2 FQGNSA come from the germline V gene. Written as DNA, the CDR3 is TGTGCCAGCAGCCCACGGACTAGCGGCCCCTACGAGCAGTACTTC. It codes for CASSPRTSGPYEQYF.

The chain has TRBV3-1 (or the pseudogene TRBV3-2) and TRBJ1-1; 10 bases are a match to TRBD1. Unmatched junction bases numbered 11, after V lost 6 bases and J lost 4 bases. CDR1 is LGHDT and CDR2 is YNNKEL in the germline V gene (reference sequence). The CDR3 is made up of 16 amino acids. CDR3 sequence reads: CASSRMTGGGITEAFF. The CDR3 region has the DNA TGTGCCAGCAGTCGCATGACAGGGGGCGGGATCACTGAAGCTTTCTTT.

V is TRBV29-1 and J is TRBJ2-3, with D hard to call. V lost 0 bases and J 2 bases, leaving 15 bases between the germline ends. Germline lookup yields CDR1 SQVTM and CDR2 ANQGSEA. CDR3 size: 16 residues. CDR3 loop: CSVEDFGFKVTDTQYF. The CDR3 region has the DNA TGCAGCGTTGAAGATTTCGGGTTCAAGGTCACAGATACGCAGTATTTT.